These 3 T cell receptor beta chains were all obtained from the same sample, sequenced in a study of T cells after yellow fever vaccination. Each CDR3 protein is one row after TCRdb ran MiXCR on the 5' RACE reads. Altogether under 400,000 distinct CDR3 sequences are present, about 9.9% being singletons, with the ten largest covering around 18%. The sample here was PBMCs, taken on the day of the first yellow fever vaccination. These TCRs come from a man younger than 35 who received the YFV17D yellow fever vaccine.

This chain connects TRBV5-5 to TRBJ1-1; D gene ambiguous. Germline CDR1 reads SGHKS; CDR2 reads YYEKEE (reference sequence). This CDR3 has 15 amino acids. With 1 base removed from V and 3 bases from J, the gap between germline ends came to 13 bases. CDR3 loop: CASSLSLWGDTEAFF. The CDR3 DNA reads as TGTGCCAGCAGCTTGTCGTTGTGGGGAGACACTGAAGCTTTCTTT.

In its sample, this clonotype was seen a few times. This sequence joins TRBV12-3 or TRBV12-4 and TRBJ1-1; maybe TRBD1 (5 bases). V was cut by 9 bases and J by 1 base, with 12 bases left in between. This CDR3 has 13 residues. CDR3 loop: CASWAGTNTEAFF. In nucleotides, the CDR3 is TGTGCCAGTTGGGCAGGGACGAACACTGAAGCTTTCTTT.

The chain joins TRBV18 to TRBJ2-5; 7 bases are shared with TRBD1. In germline, CDR1 is KGHSH, CDR2 LQKENI. CDR3 length equals 14 residues. V was pared by 4 bases and J by 5 bases, with 7 bases of the junction left unmatched. CDR3 coding DNA: TGTGCCAGCTCACTACTAACAGGGGTCGAGACCCAGTACTTC. Protein sequence: CASSLLTGVETQYF.